These T cell receptor beta chains were read from a single sample in a study of T cells after yellow fever vaccination. TCRdb re-called the 5' RACE reads with MiXCR, one entry per CDR3 protein. The sample carries about 21,000 distinct CDR3 sequences, around 5.2% recorded once. Sequenced here: PBMCs, either bulk or a sorted T-cell subset (CD4+, CD8+, memory, or dextramer-sorted; not recorded which), sampled roughly seven weeks after the first yellow fever vaccination. The source is a man aged 18 to 35 who received the YFV17D yellow fever vaccine. The CDR3 runs from the conserved cysteine through the conserved F or W. D genes are given only for firm matches. Part of the rows lack a size; the others show once, few, many or a class for expanded clones.

d_call,clone_size,v_call,j_call,cdr3_nt,cdr3_aa
-,-,TRBV3-1,TRBJ2-3,TGTGCCTCCACCCCCCCCCCTACCAGGGGCACAGATACGCAGTATTTT,CASTPPPTRGTDTQYF
TRBD1,many,TRBV20-1,TRBJ1-3,TGCAGTGCTCTGACGACAGGGGGCCCTGGAAACACCATATATTTT,CSALTTGGPGNTIYF
TRBD2,few,TRBV6-4,TRBJ2-1,TGTGCCAGCAGTGAAAAAGCGGGGGGGTACAATGAGCAGTTCTTC,CASSEKAGGYNEQFF
-,many,TRBV6-1,TRBJ2-1,TGTGCCAGCAGTGAAGCGGGGGGGGGGCTCTACAATGAGCAGTTCTTC,CASSEAGGGLYNEQFF
-,many,TRBV7-9,TRBJ2-7,TGTGCCAGCAGCTTAGCGCTCGGACCCACAAGGTACGAGCATTACTTC,CASSLALGPTRYEHYF
-,many,TRBV7-2,TRBJ2-7,TGTGCCAGCAGCCCCAACAGGGTGCAAGAGCAGTACTTC,CASSPNRVQEQYF
-,many,TRBV20-1,TRBJ1-1,TGCAGTGCTAGACAATCGAACACTGAAGCTTTCTTT,CSARQSNTEAFF
-,many,TRBV5-1,TRBJ2-2,TGCGCCAGCAGCTTGGAATGGGGGGAGCTGTTTTTT,CASSLEWGELFF
-,-,TRBV20-1,TRBJ1-6,TGCAGTGCTAGGGGGGGGGGGCCCCTCCACTTT,CSARGGGPLHF
-,many,TRBV7-2,TRBJ1-5,TGTGCCAGCAGCTCCCCAAACAGCTTACTGCCCCAGCATTTT,CASSSPNSLLPQHF
-,many,TRBV20-1,TRBJ2-7,TGCAGTGCTAAAGATCGGGTCGGGAGCTACGAGCAGTACTTC,CSAKDRVGSYEQYF
-,many,TRBV24-1,TRBJ2-2,TGTGCCACCAGTGATCAGACGGTCACCGGGGAGCTGTTTTTT,CATSDQTVTGELFF